One sample yielded the 5 T cell receptor beta chains listed below, sequenced in a study of T cell clonality in common variable immunodeficiency. This table comes from immunoSEQ multiplex PCR, and its TCRdb copy is limited to in-frame clones, with some not included. The profile covers 40,000 to 45,000 clones, none occurring a single time. The specimen was peripheral blood mononuclear cells. The source is a person aged 18-70 years in good health.

Ten or more counts support this clone. CDR3 in amino acids: CSASAGLAGTDTQYF. The part of the CDR3 DNA that was read is TGCAGTGCCTCCGCGGGGCTAGCGGGCACAGATACG. The V gene is TRBV20-1, the J gene TRBJ2-3; 7 bases line up with TRBD2. The read ends 3 residues shy of where the CDR3 ends; the end is completed using the germline J gene. The CDR3 totals 15 residues. V lost 6 bases to trimming and J lost 1 base; unmatched junction nucleotides: 10. Germline assignment: CDR1 DFQATT and CDR2 SNEGSKA (reference sequence).

This clone was seen repeatedly, ten times or more. Coverage ceases 3 residues before the CDR3 finishes, and the germline J gene fills in the end. The chain joins TRBV19 to TRBJ1-2; the D gene is possibly TRBD1 (5 bases). CDR3 length: 14 residues. The ends were cut back, 6 bases at V and 5 bases at J, with 16 bases in the middle. The germline CDR1 and CDR2 sequences are LNHDA and SQIVND (reference sequence). The part of the CDR3 DNA that was read is TGTGCCAGTAGAGAACCGGGGGAATATTATGGC. Translation gives CASREPGEYYG. The whole CDR3 is CASREPGEYYGYTF.

This clone was seen ten or more times. The read falls 3 residues short of the CDR3 end, and the missing part is taken from the germline J gene. The gene calls are TRBV4-1 and TRBJ2-2, with D perhaps matching TRBD2 (6 bases). The CDR3 spans 15 residues. In germline, CDR1 is MGHRA, CDR2 YSYEKL. V gave up 4 bases and J gave up 6 bases, with 15 bases separating them. The CDR3: CASSPRLAFPGELFF. CDR3 bases read: TGCGCCAGCAGCCCACGTCTAGCGTTCCCCGGGGAG.

As concerns this clone: The read halts 3 residues ahead of the CDR3 end, with the missing end drawn from the germline J gene. The chain carries TRBV16 and TRBJ1-2, with 9 bases aligning to TRBD1. Unmatched junction bases numbered 11, after V lost 4 bases and J lost 5 bases. CDR1 KGHSY and CDR2 FQNENV come from the germline V gene. The CDR3 covers 16 residues. This chain's CDR3 is CASSPKTGTGKYGYTF. The CDR3 DNA, read in part, is TGTGCCAGCAGCCCTAAAACCGGGACAGGGAAGTATGGC.

Comments on this clone: In the same sample, other DNA sequences code for this CDR3. Partial CDR3 DNA: TGTGCCAGCACTACGACAGGGTCGAATTCACCC. This sequence encodes CASTTTGSNSP. In full, the CDR3 reads CASTTTGSNSPLHF. The chain employs TRBV2 and TRBJ1-6; 7 bases are a match to TRBD1. The observed sequence ends 3 residues before the CDR3 terminus, with the missing tail filled in from the germline J gene. The junction had 7 bases not matched to a gene; V was cut back by 7 bases and J by 7 bases. This CDR3 is built from 14 residues. CDR1 and CDR2 (germline): SNHLY, FYNNEI.